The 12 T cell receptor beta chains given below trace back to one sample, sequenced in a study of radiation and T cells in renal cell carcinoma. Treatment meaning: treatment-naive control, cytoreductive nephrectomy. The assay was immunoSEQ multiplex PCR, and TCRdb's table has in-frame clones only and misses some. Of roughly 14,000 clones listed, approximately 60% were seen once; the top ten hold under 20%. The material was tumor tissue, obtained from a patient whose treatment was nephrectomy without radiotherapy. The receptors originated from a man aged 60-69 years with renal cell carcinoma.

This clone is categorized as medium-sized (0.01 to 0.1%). The CDR3 nucleotides read TGTGCCAGCAGCCAGGGGGGCACGAACACTGAAGCTTTCTTT. Translated: CASSQGGTNTEAFF. The chain is built from TRBV4-2 and TRBJ1-1, with a possible D match to TRBD1 (6 bases). Trimming removed 3 bases from V and 1 base from J, with 9 bases in between. Per germline, CDR1 LGHNA and CDR2 YNFKEQ. The CDR3 spans 14 residues.

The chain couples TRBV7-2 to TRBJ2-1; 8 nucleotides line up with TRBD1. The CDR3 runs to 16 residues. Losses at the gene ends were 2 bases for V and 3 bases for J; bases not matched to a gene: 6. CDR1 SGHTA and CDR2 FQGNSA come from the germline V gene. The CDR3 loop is CASSLIWDRFYNEQFF. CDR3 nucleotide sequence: TGTGCCAGCAGCTTAATATGGGACAGGTTCTACAATGAGCAGTTCTTC.

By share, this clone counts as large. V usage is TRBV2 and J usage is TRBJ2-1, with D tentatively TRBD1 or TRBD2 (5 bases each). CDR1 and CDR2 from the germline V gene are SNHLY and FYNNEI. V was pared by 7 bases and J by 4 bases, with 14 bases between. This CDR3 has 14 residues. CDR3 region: CASTLRGNYNEQFF. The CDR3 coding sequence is TGTGCCAGCACCCTGAGGGGAAATTACAATGAGCAGTTCTTC.

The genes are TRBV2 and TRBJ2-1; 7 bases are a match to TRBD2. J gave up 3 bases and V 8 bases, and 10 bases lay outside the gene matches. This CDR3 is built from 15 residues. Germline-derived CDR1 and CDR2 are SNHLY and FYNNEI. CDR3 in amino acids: CASRGARGVYNEQFF. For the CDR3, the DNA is TGTGCCAGCCGGGGTGCACGGGGGGTCTACAATGAGCAGTTCTTC.

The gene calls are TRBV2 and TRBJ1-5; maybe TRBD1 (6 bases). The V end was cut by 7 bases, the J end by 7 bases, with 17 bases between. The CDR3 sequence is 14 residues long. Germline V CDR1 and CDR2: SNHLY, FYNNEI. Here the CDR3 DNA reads TGTGCCAGCACCGATCCCAGGGGAAACCAGCCCCAGCATTTT. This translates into CASTDPRGNQPQHF.

This CDR3 is CASSPRGTSGTYEQYF. CDR3 sequence (DNA): TGTGCCAGCAGCCCCCGGGGTACTAGCGGCACCTACGAGCAGTACTTC. The chain joins TRBV7-2 to TRBJ2-7; TRBD2 matches 8 bases. The CDR3 is 16 amino acids. CDR1 and CDR2 (germline): SGHTA, FQGNSA. V was clipped by 5 bases and J by 2 bases; unmatched bases: 11.

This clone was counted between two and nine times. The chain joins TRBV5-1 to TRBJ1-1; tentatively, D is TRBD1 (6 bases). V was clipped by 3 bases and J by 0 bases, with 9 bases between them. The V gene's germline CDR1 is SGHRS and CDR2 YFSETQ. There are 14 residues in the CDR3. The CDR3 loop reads CASSSQGLNTEAFF. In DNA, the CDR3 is TGCGCCAGCAGCTCACAGGGTCTGAACACTGAAGCTTTCTTT.

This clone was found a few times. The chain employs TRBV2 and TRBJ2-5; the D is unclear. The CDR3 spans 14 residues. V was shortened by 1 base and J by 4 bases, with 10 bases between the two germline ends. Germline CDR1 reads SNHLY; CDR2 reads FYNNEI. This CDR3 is CASSEGSVPETQYF. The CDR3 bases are TGTGCCAGCAGTGAAGGCTCTGTCCCAGAGACCCAGTACTTC.

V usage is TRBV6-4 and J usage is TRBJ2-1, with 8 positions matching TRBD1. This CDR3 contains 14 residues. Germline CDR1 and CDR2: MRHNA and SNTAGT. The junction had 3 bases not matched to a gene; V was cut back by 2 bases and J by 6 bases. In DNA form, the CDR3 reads TGTGCCAGCAGTGACACCACAGGGGGCAATGAGCAGTTCTTC. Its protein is CASSDTTGGNEQFF.

DNA of the CDR3: TGCGCCAGCAACGGACGCGGGGTCAACACAGATACGCAGTATTTT. Amino acids: CASNGRGVNTDTQYF. The chain is built from TRBV23-1 and TRBJ2-3; a weak D match, TRBD2 (6 bases). TRBV23-1 is an ORF, and what it does is uncertain. The CDR3 spans 15 residues. The germline V and J ends were trimmed by 7 bases and 2 bases, with 16 bases remaining between them.

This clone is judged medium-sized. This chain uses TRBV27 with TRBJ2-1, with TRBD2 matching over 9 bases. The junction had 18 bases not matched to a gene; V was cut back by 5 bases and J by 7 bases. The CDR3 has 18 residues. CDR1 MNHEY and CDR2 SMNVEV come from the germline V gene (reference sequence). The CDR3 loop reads CASSLPPVTGGRGNEQFF. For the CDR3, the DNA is TGTGCCAGCAGTCTCCCCCCCGTGACCGGCGGGAGGGGGAATGAGCAGTTCTTC.

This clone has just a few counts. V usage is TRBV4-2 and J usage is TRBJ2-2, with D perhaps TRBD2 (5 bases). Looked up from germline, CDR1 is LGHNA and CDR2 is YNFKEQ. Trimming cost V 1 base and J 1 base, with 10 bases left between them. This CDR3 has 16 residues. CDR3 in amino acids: CASSQGHRGNTGELFF. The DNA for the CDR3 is TGTGCCAGCAGCCAAGGGCACCGGGGGAACACCGGGGAGCTGTTTTTT.